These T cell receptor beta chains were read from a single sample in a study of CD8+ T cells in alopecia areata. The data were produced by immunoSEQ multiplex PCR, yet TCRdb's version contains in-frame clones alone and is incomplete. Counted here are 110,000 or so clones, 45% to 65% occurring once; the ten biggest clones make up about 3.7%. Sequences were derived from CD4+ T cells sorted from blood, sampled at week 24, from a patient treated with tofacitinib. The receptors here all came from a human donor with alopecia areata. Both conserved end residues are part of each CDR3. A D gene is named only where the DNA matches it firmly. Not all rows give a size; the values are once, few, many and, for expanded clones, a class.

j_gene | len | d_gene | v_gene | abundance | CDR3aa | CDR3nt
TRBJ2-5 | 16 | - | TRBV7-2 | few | CASSLNQRGAGETQYF | TGTGCCAGCAGCCTTAACCAACGGGGGGCCGGAGAGACCCAGTACTTC
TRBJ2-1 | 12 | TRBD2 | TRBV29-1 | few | CSARLAANEQFF | TGCAGCGCACGACTAGCCGCCAATGAGCAGTTCTTC
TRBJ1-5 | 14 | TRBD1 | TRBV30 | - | CAWKRQGQNQPQHF | TGTGCCTGGAAGCGACAGGGCCAGAATCAGCCCCAGCATTTT
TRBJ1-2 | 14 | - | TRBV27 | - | CASSLTWGNYGYTF | TGTGCCAGCAGTTTGACGTGGGGGAACTATGGCTACACCTTC
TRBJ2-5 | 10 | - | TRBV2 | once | CASSLETQYF | TGTGCCAGCAGCCTAGAGACCCAGTACTTC
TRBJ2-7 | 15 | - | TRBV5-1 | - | CASSLAGSTSYEQYF | TGCGCCAGCAGCTTGGCAGGTTCAACTTCCTACGAGCAGTACTTC
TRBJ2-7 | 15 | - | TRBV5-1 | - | CASSSGAGSSYEQYF | TGCGCCAGCAGCTCGGGAGCCGGCAGTTCCTACGAGCAGTACTTC
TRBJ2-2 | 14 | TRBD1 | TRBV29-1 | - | CSVIKGAVTGELFF | TGCAGCGTTATTAAGGGGGCAGTTACCGGGGAGCTGTTTTTT
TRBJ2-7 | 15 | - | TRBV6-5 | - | CASSYYSGIAYEQYF | TGTGCCAGCAGTTACTATTCAGGGATTGCCTACGAGCAGTACTTC
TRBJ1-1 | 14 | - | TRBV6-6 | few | CASRLHGTGTEAFF | TGTGCCAGCAGACTACATGGGACCGGGACTGAAGCTTTCTTT
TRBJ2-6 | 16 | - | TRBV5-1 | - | CASSVTDSSGANVLTF | TGCGCCAGCAGCGTGACGGATAGCTCTGGGGCCAACGTCCTGACTTTC
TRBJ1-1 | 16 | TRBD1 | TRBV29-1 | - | CSVGRDRHSLNTEAFF | TGCAGCGTTGGGAGGGACAGGCACAGCCTTAACACTGAAGCTTTCTTT
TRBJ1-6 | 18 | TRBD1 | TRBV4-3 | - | CASSQEHRDRVMRSPLHF | TGCGCCAGCAGCCAAGAACACCGGGACAGGGTTATGCGATCACCCCTCCACTTT
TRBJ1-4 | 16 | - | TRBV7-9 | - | CASSLGLTVANEKLFF | TGTGCCAGCAGCTTAGGACTGACAGTGGCAAATGAAAAACTGTTTTTT
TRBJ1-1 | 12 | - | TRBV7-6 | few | CASSPRQTEAFF | TGTGCCAGCAGCCCCCGACAGACTGAAGCTTTCTTT
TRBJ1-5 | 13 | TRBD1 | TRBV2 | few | CASSTGAIGAQHF | TGTGCCAGCAGTACAGGGGCAATCGGGGCCCAGCATTTT
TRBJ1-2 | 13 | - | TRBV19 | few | CASSSRQDRGYTF | TGTGCCAGTAGTTCCAGACAGGATCGTGGCTACACCTTC
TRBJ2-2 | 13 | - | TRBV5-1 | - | CASREENTGELFF | TGCGCCAGCAGAGAAGAGAACACCGGGGAGCTGTTTTTT
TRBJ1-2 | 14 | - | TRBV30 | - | CAWSGPGGTGGYTF | TGTGCCTGGAGTGGGCCGGGGGGAACAGGAGGCTACACCTTC
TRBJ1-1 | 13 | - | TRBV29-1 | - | CSAIPHMNTEAFF | TGCAGCGCCATACCTCATATGAACACTGAAGCTTTCTTT